What follows describes a single T cell receptor (beta chain). These data belong to a study of cytomegalovirus exposure and HLA in healthy donors. The CDR3 spans 13 residues. Trimming left V 4 bases short and J 0 bases short, with 7 bases between. In germline, CDR1 is GTSNPN, CDR2 SVGIG (reference sequence). PCR was performed using 60 Vbeta and 13 Jbeta primers. The protocol was immunoSEQ multiplex PCR, while the TCRdb copy is restricted to in-frame clones and leaves out a portion. The sample yields about 120,000 clones, approximately 75% seen once. This sequence was found in a man aged 25 to 40 in good health and CMV-seronegative. Sequencing was performed on PBMCs. The J gene is TRBJ1-3, the V gene TRBV30; D not resolved. The CDR3 nucleotides are TGTGCCTGGATGCGAAACTCTGGAAACACCATATATTTT. It is translated as CAWMRNSGNTIYF.